These 27 T cell receptor beta chains were sequenced from one sample in a study of blood T cell repertoires in COVID-19 (TCRdb year 2020). Library generation was performed with the immunoSEQ multiplex PCR assay. TCRdb holds this immuneACCESS table with in-frame rearrangements only. Some clones are missing; in checked studies, unresolved V genes explain under half, and the rest has no known cause. The sample data list about 240,000 clones, and around nine tenths of these were observed just once. Under 9% of the sample is held by the ten biggest clonotypes. Sequenced material: peripheral blood. These receptors were collected from a woman aged 70-85 years with active or convalescent COVID-19.

This chain connects TRBV3-1 (or the pseudogene TRBV3-2) to TRBJ1-2; 7 bases are shared with TRBD1. The germline V gene has CDR1 LGHDT and CDR2 YNNKEL (reference sequence). This CDR3 spans 13 amino acids. V lost 4 bases and J lost 7; bases outside the gene matches: 6. CDR3 region: CASSLRAGGGYTF. The CDR3 region has the DNA TGTGCCAGCAGCCTTAGGGCAGGGGGTGGCTACACCTTC.

The gene calls are TRBV3-1 (or the pseudogene TRBV3-2) and TRBJ2-3, with 10 nucleotides matching TRBD1. The length of the CDR3 is 16 residues. V trimming: 2 bases; J trimming: 2 bases; junction bases outside the gene matches: 4. In germline, CDR1 is LGHDT, CDR2 YNNKEL (reference sequence). CDR3 nucleotides: TGTGCCAGCAGCCAACGAGGGACAGGGGCCACAGATACGCAGTATTTT. Translated: CASSQRGTGATDTQYF.

V and J are TRBV19 and TRBJ2-4; D may be TRBD1 (6 bases). V was cut by 10 bases and J by 8 bases, with 21 bases left in between. CDR3 size: 14 residues. CDR1 and CDR2 (germline): LNHDA, SQIVND (reference sequence). The chain's CDR3 is CATAWTVSGDIQYF. In DNA form, the CDR3 reads TGTGCCACCGCCTGGACAGTGTCAGGGGACATTCAGTACTTC.

This chain links TRBV9 with TRBJ1-4; perhaps TRBD1 as D (6 bases). The germline V gene has CDR1 SGDLS and CDR2 YYNGEE. This CDR3 contains 16 residues. Trimming took off 0 bases at V and 4 bases at J, with 13 bases between the two ends. Here the CDR3 DNA reads TGTGCCAGCAGCGTAGGGGGGACAACCATTAATGAAAAACTGTTTTTT. Its translation: CASSVGGTTINEKLFF.

The chain couples TRBV10-2 to TRBJ2-2; TRBD2 agrees at 16 bases. Germline lookup yields CDR1 WSHSY and CDR2 SAAADI. The CDR3 is 19 residues long. V was clipped by 6 bases and J by 4 bases; unmatched bases: 11. The CDR3 nucleotides read TGCGCCAGCAGGGACCTCGGGACTAGCGGGGGGGCCATCACCGGGGAGCTGTTTTTT. Translation gives CASRDLGTSGGAITGELFF.

V usage is TRBV6-5 and J usage is TRBJ1-1; D is ambiguous. The V end lost 10 bases, the J end lost 3 bases, and 12 bases lay between the germline ends. The CDR3 length is 12 residues. In germline, CDR1 is MNHEY, CDR2 SVGAGI. Here the CDR3 DNA reads TGTGCCACCAAACTAGAGGACACTGAAGCTTTCTTT. Protein: CATKLEDTEAFF.

The chain carries TRBV6-4 and TRBJ1-6; no clear D. With 3 bases removed from V and 8 bases from J, the gap between germline ends came to 11 bases. Germline V gives CDR1 MRHNA, CDR2 SNTAGT. The CDR3 covers 14 residues. The CDR3 reads CASSEGRSHSPLHF. CDR3 DNA: TGTGCCAGCAGTGAGGGCAGATCCCATTCACCCCTCCACTTT.

This chain connects TRBV19 to TRBJ1-5; a weak D match, TRBD1 (5 bases). This CDR3 contains 15 residues. Germline lookup yields CDR1 LNHDA and CDR2 SQIVND (reference sequence). The ends were cut back, 5 bases at V and 0 bases at J, with 11 bases in the middle. CDR3 coding DNA: TGTGCCAGTAGTGTGCGGGGCGGTAGCAATCAGCCCCAGCATTTT. Translation: CASSVRGGSNQPQHF.

The chain couples TRBV5-1 to TRBJ1-1; D perhaps matches TRBD1 (5 bases). From germline, CDR1 is SGHRS and CDR2 YFSETQ. CDR3 size: 15 residues. V was trimmed by 4 bases and J by 4 bases, leaving 17 bases between them. The CDR3 nucleotides are TGCGCCAGCAGCCCCACGGCGGGGGTGGGCACTGAAGCTTTCTTT. Encoded protein: CASSPTAGVGTEAFF.

This clone was found a few times. The J gene is TRBJ1-1, the V gene TRBV19; D may be TRBD1 (6 bases). This CDR3 is 15 amino acids long. Germline V lookup: CDR1 LNHDA, CDR2 SQIVND (reference sequence). Between the trimmed V and J ends, which lost 3 bases and 1 base, there was a span of 12 bases. The CDR3 region is CASSIKGQRNTEAFF. The DNA for the CDR3 is TGTGCCAGTAGTATCAAGGGACAAAGGAACACTGAAGCTTTCTTT.

This clone was detected only once. The V gene is TRBV18, the J gene TRBJ2-5; TRBD1 matches at 9 bases. Germline values: CDR1 KGHSH, CDR2 LQKENI. The CDR3 runs 18 residues. The V gene end was trimmed by 0 bases and the J gene end by 5 bases; junction bases not matched to a gene: 13. The CDR3 region has the DNA TGTGCCAGCTCACCACCGGGACAGGGTGTCAAAGAACTGGAGACCCAGTACTTC. Amino acid sequence: CASSPPGQGVKELETQYF.

This sequence joins TRBV28 and TRBJ2-1; no definite D call. V was pared by 8 bases and J by 9 bases, with 17 bases between. Germline V gene sequence: CDR1 MDHEN, CDR2 SYDVKM. This CDR3 comprises 13 residues. CDR3 nucleotides: TGTGCCAGCCACCTGTCCCTCGAGAGTGAGCAGTTCTTC. Amino acid sequence: CASHLSLESEQFF.

The J gene is TRBJ2-2, the V gene TRBV9; tentative D call: TRBD2 (5 bases). Germline-derived CDR1 and CDR2 are SGDLS and YYNGEE. V lost 1 base to trimming and J lost 0 bases, with 7 bases between them. CDR3 length equals 15 residues. CDR3 nucleotides: TGTGCCAGCAGCGTAAGGACTTCGAACACCGGGGAGCTGTTTTTT. Amino acids: CASSVRTSNTGELFF. Full variable domain (missing parts from reference TRBV9 and TRBJ2-2): DSGVTQTPKHLITATGQRVTLRCSPRSGDLSVYWYQQSLDQGLQFLIQYYNGEERAKGNILERFSAQQFPDLHSELNLSSLELGDSALYFCASSVRTSNTGELFFGEGSRLTVL.

J is TRBJ2-1 and V is TRBV7-9, with TRBD1 identical over 11 bases. The V segment lost 1 base and the J segment 10 bases; nucleotides outside the gene matches: 6. This CDR3 region has 15 residues. Germline loops: CDR1 SEHNR, CDR2 FQNEAQ (reference sequence). In nucleotides, the CDR3 is TGTGCCAGCAGCTTAGTAGGACAGGGGGCGAGGGAGCAGTTCTTC. Its translation is CASSLVGQGAREQFF.

The sample holds a few counts of this clone. The genes are TRBV29-1 and TRBJ1-2; 7 bases line up with TRBD1. Losses at the gene ends were 7 bases for V and 7 bases for J; bases not matched to a gene: 6. The germline V gene encodes CDR1 SQVTM and CDR2 ANQGSEA. The CDR3 length is 11 residues. The CDR3 is CSADTGVGYTF. DNA for the CDR3: TGCAGCGCTGACACAGGGGTTGGCTACACCTTC.

The CDR3 DNA sequence: TGTGCCAGCCGAAAGGGAGGAGAGACCCAGTACTTC. Translating gives CASRKGGETQYF. This chain joins TRBV7-9 and TRBJ2-5; possibly TRBD2 for D (6 bases). The V gene's germline CDR1 is SEHNR and CDR2 FQNEAQ (reference sequence). V was shortened by 8 bases and J by 4 bases, with 11 bases between the two germline ends. CDR3 length: 12 amino acids.

The J gene is TRBJ1-2, the V gene TRBV12-5; D is unresolved. CDR3 length: 15 amino acids. Germline CDR1 and CDR2: LGHNT and FRNRAP. Trimming stripped 7 bases from V and 4 bases from J, with 19 bases between. The CDR3 DNA reads as TGTGCTAGTGATGCCCCGCGGATGGTCTCCTATGGCTACACCTTC. It translates to CASDAPRMVSYGYTF.

The rearrangement links TRBV7-6 to TRBJ2-7, with TRBD1 matching 9 bases. Germline V lookup: CDR1 SGHVS, CDR2 FNYEAQ. Unmatched junction bases numbered 10, after V lost 4 bases and J lost 3 bases. The CDR3 spans 16 residues. CDR3 residues: CASSSQGQGEGYEQYF. The DNA of the CDR3 is TGTGCCAGCAGCTCCCAGGGACAGGGAGAGGGCTACGAGCAGTACTTC.

The chain is built from TRBV6-1 and TRBJ2-3; no definite D call. Trimming left V 5 bases short and J 6 bases short, with 12 bases between. The CDR3 totals 13 residues. CDR1 is MNHNS and CDR2 is SASEGT in the germline V gene. CDR3 amino acids: CASSPRKWDTQYF. The CDR3 region has the DNA TGTGCCAGCAGTCCCAGGAAGTGGGATACGCAGTATTTT.

The chain is built from TRBV19 and TRBJ1-2, with D possibly matching TRBD1 (5 bases). The V gene lost 5 bases and the J gene lost 6 bases, with 19 bases spanning the gap. Per the germline V gene, CDR1 is LNHDA and CDR2 is SQIVND (reference sequence). There are 15 residues in the CDR3. CDR3 loop: CASSPLQAPRNGYTF. CDR3 in DNA: TGTGCCAGTAGTCCTCTACAGGCGCCCAGGAATGGCTACACCTTC. Looking up the rest from reference TRBV19 and TRBJ1-2 gives the full variable domain: DGGITQSPKYLFRKEGQNVTLSCEQNLNHDAMYWYRQDPGQGLRLIYYSQIVNDFQKGDIAEGYSVSREKKESFPLTVTSAQKNPTAFYLCASSPLQAPRNGYTFGSGTRLTVV.

The chain has TRBV7-9 and TRBJ1-2; D ambiguous. The CDR3 length is 13 residues. V was clipped by 5 bases and J by 1 base, with 8 bases between them. The germline CDR1 and CDR2 sequences are SEHNR and FQNEAQ (reference sequence). In nucleotides, the CDR3 is TGTGCCAGCAGCCCCCGGGGTAACTATGGCTACACCTTC. Protein: CASSPRGNYGYTF.

The chain recombines TRBV5-1 with TRBJ1-2; no reliable D call. The V and J ends lost 0 bases and 13 bases respectively, with 16 bases between them. The CDR3 is 13 amino acids. In germline, CDR1 is SGHRS, CDR2 YFSETQ. DNA of the CDR3: TGCGCCAGCAGCTTGGAGTCGGGGTTTGGATCCACCTTC. It yields the protein CASSLESGFGSTF.

V and J are TRBV3-1 (or the pseudogene TRBV3-2) and TRBJ1-2, with 8 bases identical to TRBD1. Trimming removed 5 bases from V and 5 bases from J; junction bases left unmatched: 4. The CDR3 covers 13 residues. From germline, CDR1 is LGHDT and CDR2 YNNKEL (reference sequence). The DNA for the CDR3 is TGTGCCAGCAGCTTACAGGGGGAGTATGGCTACACCTTC. Protein: CASSLQGEYGYTF.

V and J are TRBV5-1 and TRBJ1-4; 9 nucleotides agree with TRBD1. Germline CDR1 reads SGHRS; CDR2 reads YFSETQ. The CDR3 consists of 16 residues. V shed 4 bases and J 8 bases; nucleotides not matched to a gene: 12. The CDR3 spells CASSLLPGQGSEKLFF. The CDR3, as DNA: TGCGCCAGCAGCCTCCTCCCGGGACAGGGTTCGGAAAAACTGTTTTTT. The whole variable domain, filled in from reference TRBV5-1 and TRBJ1-4, reads KAGVTQTPRYLIKTRGQQVTLSCSPISGHRSVSWYQQTPGQGLQFLFEYFSETQRNKGNFPGRFSGRQFSNSRSEMNVSTLELGDSALYLCASSLLPGQGSEKLFFGSGTQLSVL.

This clone was found a few times. The chain couples TRBV5-8 to TRBJ1-2; no definite D call. Germline V lookup: CDR1 SGHTS, CDR2 YDEGEE. The CDR3 runs to 12 residues. Trimming removed 2 bases at V and 4 bases at J, with 6 bases between. CDR3 sequence: CASSFLLYGYTF. The CDR3 coding sequence is TGTGCCAGCAGCTTTTTACTCTATGGCTACACCTTC.

The chain recombines TRBV4-3 with TRBJ1-2, with D possibly matching TRBD1 (6 bases). The length of the CDR3 is 14 residues. V gave up 5 bases and J gave up 8 bases, with 18 bases separating them. The germline gives CDR1 LGHNA, CDR2 YSLEER. The CDR3 DNA is TGCGCCAGCAGCGGCCGGGCAGGGGCAGAGGGCTACACCTTC. This translates into CASSGRAGAEGYTF.

The rearrangement uses TRBV6-2 or TRBV6-3 and TRBJ1-2; tentative D call: TRBD1 (6 bases). The CDR3 runs to 14 residues. Germline CDR1 is MNHEY and CDR2 is SVGEGT. The V end was cut by 2 bases, the J end by 8 bases, with 15 bases between. In DNA form, the CDR3 reads TGTGCCAGCAGTTACGGACAGCAACTGGAGGGCTACACCTTC. Its translation: CASSYGQQLEGYTF.